The entry that follows covers one T cell receptor beta chain sequence. V gave up 6 bases and J gave up 2 bases, with 13 bases separating them. Looked up from germline, CDR1 is KGHSH and CDR2 is LQKENI. The CDR3 consists of 14 residues. This entry belongs to a study of control samples from healthy donors and cancer patients. Here immunoSEQ multiplex PCR was the method, and the copy in TCRdb shows in-frame clones only, minus some. The sample has approximately 89,000 clones, under 90% seen once. The sample comprised blood. The chain joins TRBV18 to TRBJ1-1, with D uncertain. This clonotype was sampled from a woman between 40 and 55 years old in good health. This chain's CDR3 is CASSGQESNTEAFF. CDR3 DNA sequence: TGTGCCAGCTCCGGGCAGGAGAGTAACACTGAAGCTTTCTTT.